The clone carrying this T cell receptor beta chain showed up many times. Its matching antigen is unknown. This record comes from a study of T cells in Graves' hyperthyroidism and ophthalmopathy. Study findings and constraints: Onset of ophthalmopathy came a median approximately 6.9 months after the model predicted it. Blood also contained most expanded thyroid clonotypes above 0.001.

The germline V gene has CDR1 KGHDR and CDR2 SFDVKD. The CDR3 contains 16 residues. V trimming: 5 bases; J trimming: 4 bases; junction bases outside the gene matches: 8. Aged 18 to 65, the patients had hyperthyroidism that was newly diagnosed and had lasted under 2 months. Diagnoses rested on clinical symptoms, serum thyroxine and TRAb, thyroid ultrasound and orbital computed tomography. TCR beta CDR3 regions were amplified from RNA transcripts. The TCR CDR3 first-round RT-PCR relied on the HTBI primer set. Each CDR3 protein gets one entry after TCRdb re-called the multiplex PCR reads with MiXCR. The table lists 300,000 to 400,000 distinct CDR3 sequences, around 13% of them singletons.

This TCR was sampled from a woman aged 55-70 years with Graves' hyperthyroidism. The rearrangement links TRBV24-1 to TRBJ2-2; 8 bases map to TRBD1. Material: blood. CDR3 residues: CATSGPGTGSTGELFF. CDR3 DNA: TGTGCCACCAGTGGACCCGGGACAGGTAGCACCGGGGAGCTGTTTTTT.